This T cell receptor (beta chain) was captured by sequencing in a study of control samples from healthy donors and cancer patients. Method: immunoSEQ multiplex PCR; TCRdb's copy keeps in-frame clones and lacks some. Of about 120,000 clones listed, 80% to 90% are singletons. CDR1 is SQVTM, CDR2 ANQGSEA, per germline. V lost 7 bases to trimming and J lost 3 bases; unmatched junction nucleotides: 8. The CDR3 spans 13 residues. The clonotype originates from a man aged 25 to 45 in good health. The chain combines TRBV29-1 with TRBJ2-7; TRBD1 agrees at 8 bases. The sample comprised blood. CDR3 protein: CSAGAGQGYEQYF. CDR3 coding DNA: TGCAGCGCCGGAGCTGGACAGGGCTACGAGCAGTACTTC.